The rows below give T cell receptor beta chains drawn from one sample of a study of blood T cell repertoires in COVID-19. Repertoires were generated with immunoSEQ multiplex PCR, while TCRdb's copy carries only in-frame clones and drops some. The sample shows tens of thousands of clones, 82% of them seen only once. The source material was peripheral blood. These TCRs come from an older woman with acute or convalescent COVID-19. Each CDR3 is given with its conserved first and last residue. Fields, in order: CDR3 protein, CDR3 DNA, J gene, clone size, V gene, D gene. The D gene is left open where the match is weak. Rows may omit the clone size; those that give it use once, few, many or a size class.

CDR3: CASSPTTGAYEQYF
DNA: TGCGCCAGCAGCCCCACGACAGGCGCCTACGAGCAGTACTTC
J: TRBJ2-7
size: .
V: TRBV5-1
D: .

CDR3: CASSESSGSYNEQFF
DNA: TGTGCCAGCAGTGAATCTAGCGGATCCTACAATGAGCAGTTCTTC
J: TRBJ2-1
size: .
V: TRBV2
D: TRBD2

CDR3: CASSGQLYEQYF
DNA: TGTGCCAGCAGCGGACAGCTCTACGAGCAGTACTTC
J: TRBJ2-7
size: .
V: TRBV28
D: .

CDR3: CASSPGQLLAKNIQYF
DNA: TGTGCCAGCTCCCCAGGACAGCTTCTAGCCAAAAACATTCAGTACTTC
J: TRBJ2-4
size: .
V: TRBV18
D: .

CDR3: CASLDRNRGSTEAFF
DNA: TGTGCCAGCCTTGACCGTAACAGGGGAAGCACTGAAGCTTTCTTT
J: TRBJ1-1
size: .
V: TRBV18
D: TRBD1

CDR3: CASRTLRETQYF
DNA: TGTGCCAGCAGAACTCTCCGAGAGACCCAGTACTTC
J: TRBJ2-5
size: .
V: TRBV2
D: .

CDR3: CASSEAMIGRAGEQFF
DNA: TGTGCCAGCAGTGAAGCGATGATCGGGAGGGCCGGTGAGCAGTTCTTC
J: TRBJ2-1
size: .
V: TRBV6-1
D: TRBD2

CDR3: CASSQARPANEKLFF
DNA: TGCGCCAGCAGCCAAGCACGTCCGGCTAATGAAAAACTGTTTTTT
J: TRBJ1-4
size: .
V: TRBV4-1
D: .

CDR3: CASSFNSNTDTQYF
DNA: TGTGCCAGCAGCTTTAACAGTAACACAGATACGCAGTATTTT
J: TRBJ2-3
size: .
V: TRBV5-4
D: .

CDR3: CASSFTGVGEKLFF
DNA: TGTGCCAGCAGCTTCACAGGGGTGGGAGAAAAACTGTTTTTT
J: TRBJ1-4
size: .
V: TRBV7-2
D: TRBD1

CDR3: CASSRLAGGEQFF
DNA: TGTGCCAGCAGCCGACTAGCGGGTGGTGAGCAGTTCTTC
J: TRBJ2-1
size: .
V: TRBV12-3/TRBV12-4
D: TRBD2

CDR3: CASSLGRGGHQETQYF
DNA: TGTGCCAGCAGCTTGGGACGGGGGGGCCACCAAGAGACCCAGTACTTC
J: TRBJ2-5
size: .
V: TRBV5-8
D: TRBD2

CDR3: CASSEKEYEQYF
DNA: TGTGCCAGCAGTGAAAAGGAGTACGAGCAGTACTTC
J: TRBJ2-7
size: .
V: TRBV2
D: .

CDR3: CASSQGRRVNTEAFF
DNA: TGTGCCAGCTCACAGGGTAGGCGGGTCAACACTGAAGCTTTCTTT
J: TRBJ1-1
size: once
V: TRBV6-5
D: .

CDR3: CASSQNLMNEQFF
DNA: TGTGCCAGCAGCCAAAACTTAATGAATGAGCAGTTCTTC
J: TRBJ2-1
size: .
V: TRBV14
D: .

CDR3: CSVAPDRGYGYTF
DNA: TGCAGCGTTGCTCCGGACAGGGGGTATGGCTACACCTTC
J: TRBJ1-2
size: .
V: TRBV29-1
D: TRBD1

CDR3: CASSPQGPSYEQYF
DNA: TGTGCCAGCAGCCCACAGGGCCCCTCCTACGAGCAGTACTTC
J: TRBJ2-7
size: .
V: TRBV7-9
D: .

CDR3: CASSLPAPQGTQYF
DNA: TGTGCCAGCAGTTTGCCGGCGCCCCAGGGGACCCAGTACTTC
J: TRBJ2-5
size: .
V: TRBV28
D: .

CDR3: CASSPRAGQVKYF
DNA: TGTGCCAGCAGCCCCCGCGCAGGGCAGGTCAAGTACTTC
J: TRBJ2-7
size: .
V: TRBV3-1/TRBV3-2
D: .

CDR3: CASRRQGYYGYTF
DNA: TGTGCCAGCAGACGACAGGGATACTATGGCTACACCTTC
J: TRBJ1-2
size: few
V: TRBV14
D: TRBD1

CDR3: CATSRRTGRTEAFF
DNA: TGTGCCACCAGCAGAAGGACAGGGAGGACTGAAGCTTTCTTT
J: TRBJ1-1
size: .
V: TRBV15
D: TRBD1

CDR3: CASSQWTGVTSYEQYF
DNA: TGCGCCAGCAGCCAATGGACAGGGGTCACCTCCTACGAGCAGTACTTC
J: TRBJ2-7
size: .
V: TRBV4-1
D: TRBD1

CDR3: CASSRQGSSYNSPLHF
DNA: TGTGCCAGCAGCCGACAGGGAAGCTCCTATAATTCACCCCTCCACTTT
J: TRBJ1-6
size: few
V: TRBV2
D: TRBD1

CDR3: CASTLDRVNQPQHF
DNA: TGTGCCAGTACCCTGGACAGGGTGAATCAGCCCCAGCATTTT
J: TRBJ1-5
size: .
V: TRBV19
D: TRBD1

CDR3: CASSVKANSPLHF
DNA: TGTGCCAGCAGCGTAAAAGCTAATTCACCCCTCCACTTT
J: TRBJ1-6
size: .
V: TRBV9
D: .

CDR3: CASSRDGTSYYEQYF
DNA: TGCGCCAGCAGCCGAGACGGGACTAGCTATTACGAGCAGTACTTC
J: TRBJ2-7
size: .
V: TRBV4-1
D: TRBD2

CDR3: CASSLKSGQGPRGYTF
DNA: TGTGCCAGCAGCTTGAAATCGGGACAGGGGCCTCGAGGCTACACCTTC
J: TRBJ1-2
size: .
V: TRBV5-5
D: TRBD1

CDR3: CASSAGGGYEQYF
DNA: TGTGCCAGCAGCGCCGGGGGGGGCTACGAGCAGTACTTC
J: TRBJ2-7
size: .
V: TRBV11-3
D: TRBD2

CDR3: CASSSFAGKEQFF
DNA: TGTGCCAGCAGCTCTTTCGCCGGGAAAGAGCAGTTCTTC
J: TRBJ2-1
size: few
V: TRBV5-6
D: .

CDR3: CASSSRLAIDQDTQYF
DNA: TGTGCCAGCAGTTCAAGACTAGCGATAGACCAAGATACGCAGTATTTT
J: TRBJ2-3
size: .
V: TRBV27
D: TRBD2

CDR3: CASSLNRGTSGDHYEQYF
DNA: TGTGCCAGCAGCTTAAACCGAGGGACTAGCGGGGATCACTACGAGCAGTACTTC
J: TRBJ2-7
size: .
V: TRBV7-3
D: TRBD2

CDR3: CASSFRTGLLYEQYF
DNA: TGTGCCAGCAGTTTCCGGACAGGTTTACTTTACGAGCAGTACTTC
J: TRBJ2-7
size: .
V: TRBV6-5
D: TRBD1

CDR3: CASSPLDRGTEAFF
DNA: TGTGCCAGCAGCCCGTTGGACAGGGGAACTGAAGCTTTCTTT
J: TRBJ1-1
size: few
V: TRBV4-2
D: TRBD1

CDR3: CASSQRPQMGYTF
DNA: TGTGCCAGCAGCCAGCGACCACAGATGGGCTACACCTTC
J: TRBJ1-2
size: .
V: TRBV3-1/TRBV3-2
D: .

CDR3: CASSWTGLPSQYF
DNA: TGTGCCAGCAGCTGGACAGGCCTGCCGTCCCAGTACTTC
J: TRBJ2-5
size: .
V: TRBV7-2
D: TRBD1

CDR3: CASSDLSSYNEQFF
DNA: TGTGCCAGCAGCGATCTCAGTTCCTACAATGAGCAGTTCTTC
J: TRBJ2-1
size: .
V: TRBV9
D: .

CDR3: CASTDRLGTDTQYF
DNA: TGTGCCAGCACGGACCGACTAGGCACAGATACGCAGTATTTT
J: TRBJ2-3
size: .
V: TRBV6-5
D: .

CDR3: CASSQDSSSGNTIYF
DNA: TGTGCCAGCAGCCAGGACAGTTCCTCTGGAAACACCATATATTTT
J: TRBJ1-3
size: once
V: TRBV3-1/TRBV3-2
D: .

CDR3: CASKGLAYEQYF
DNA: TGTGCCAGCAAGGGACTAGCCTACGAGCAGTACTTC
J: TRBJ2-7
size: .
V: TRBV2
D: TRBD2

CDR3: CATSDPSGTREQFF
DNA: TGTGCCACCAGTGATCCTAGCGGGACGAGGGAGCAGTTCTTC
J: TRBJ2-1
size: .
V: TRBV24-1
D: TRBD2

CDR3: CASHEGLNTEAFF
DNA: TGTGCCTCGCACGAGGGTCTGAACACTGAAGCTTTCTTT
J: TRBJ1-1
size: .
V: TRBV12-5
D: .

CDR3: CASSRGQGAYEQYF
DNA: TGTGCCAGCTCACGAGGACAGGGGGCCTACGAGCAGTACTTC
J: TRBJ2-7
size: few
V: TRBV18
D: TRBD1

CDR3: CASSLGRNTEAFF
DNA: TGTGCCAGCAGCTTAGGCAGGAACACTGAAGCTTTCTTT
J: TRBJ1-1
size: .
V: TRBV7-2
D: .

CDR3: CATSRERGPMPNSPLHF
DNA: TGTGCCACCAGCAGAGAGCGGGGACCTATGCCTAATTCACCCCTCCACTTT
J: TRBJ1-6
size: .
V: TRBV15
D: .

CDR3: CASSLASGSYEQYF
DNA: TGTGCCAGCAGCTTGGCTAGCGGTTCCTACGAGCAGTACTTC
J: TRBJ2-7
size: few
V: TRBV14
D: TRBD2

CDR3: CASTIETGAEQYF
DNA: TGTGCCAGCACAATAGAGACAGGGGCCGAGCAGTACTTC
J: TRBJ2-7
size: few
V: TRBV6-6
D: TRBD1

CDR3: CATSVDRVGSGANVLTF
DNA: TGTGCCACCAGCGTTGACAGGGTGGGCTCTGGGGCCAACGTCCTGACTTTC
J: TRBJ2-6
size: .
V: TRBV15
D: TRBD1

CDR3: CASSSPRRDNQPQHF
DNA: TGTGCCAGCAGTTCCCCTCGACGGGACAATCAGCCCCAGCATTTT
J: TRBJ1-5
size: .
V: TRBV6-2/TRBV6-3
D: .

CDR3: CSGRRESPDTQYF
DNA: TGCAGTGGTAGGAGGGAGTCCCCAGATACGCAGTATTTT
J: TRBJ2-3
size: .
V: TRBV29-1
D: .

CDR3: CASSVDGQDASPLHF
DNA: TGTGCCAGCAGCGTGGACGGACAGGACGCGTCACCCCTCCACTTT
J: TRBJ1-6
size: .
V: TRBV9
D: TRBD1

CDR3: CASSLTSGMSVETQYF
DNA: TGCGCCAGCAGCTTGACTAGCGGGATGAGTGTGGAGACCCAGTACTTC
J: TRBJ2-5
size: few
V: TRBV5-1
D: TRBD2

CDR3: CASSRFMRWDRAGATEAFF
DNA: TGTGCCAGCAGTAGGTTCATGCGATGGGACAGGGCAGGTGCCACTGAAGCTTTCTTT
J: TRBJ1-1
size: .
V: TRBV27
D: TRBD1

CDR3: CASSISSGGVQETQYF
DNA: TGTGCCAGCAGCATATCTAGCGGGGGGGTGCAAGAGACCCAGTACTTC
J: TRBJ2-5
size: .
V: TRBV11-2
D: TRBD2

CDR3: CASSVGGWTDTQYF
DNA: TGTGCCAGCAGCGTCGGGGGTTGGACAGATACGCAGTATTTT
J: TRBJ2-3
size: .
V: TRBV9
D: .